A single sample is the source of the 14 T cell receptor beta chains below, sequenced in a study of circulating and synovial CD4+ cells in juvenile arthritis. This table comes from immunoSEQ multiplex PCR, and its TCRdb copy is limited to in-frame clones, with some not included. Of 34,000 or so clones in the sample, about 94% were seen once. Sequences were obtained from CD4+ T cells from blood. The receptors originated from a human donor with juvenile idiopathic arthritis.

The DNA of the CDR3 is TGTGCCAGCAGCTCACCCTCCAGGGCCGAGCAGTACTTC. Residues: CASSSPSRAEQYF. V and J are TRBV9 and TRBJ2-7; tentatively, D is TRBD1 (5 bases). Trimming left V 4 bases short and J 6 bases short, with 14 bases between. CDR3 length: 13 residues. Germline assignment: CDR1 SGDLS and CDR2 YYNGEE.

The rearrangement links TRBV7-2 to TRBJ2-3; 9 bases agree with TRBD2. The germline gives CDR1 SGHTA, CDR2 FQGNSA. This CDR3 has 17 amino acids. Losses at the gene ends were 2 bases for V and 6 bases for J; bases not matched to a gene: 12. CDR3: CASSLRGLAGRRDTQYF. CDR3 sequence (DNA): TGTGCCAGCAGCTTAAGGGGCCTAGCGGGACGGCGGGATACGCAGTATTTT.

The CDR3 region is CASRLSGGPYNEQFF. The CDR3 region has the DNA TGTGCCAGCAGACTTAGCGGGGGCCCCTACAATGAGCAGTTCTTC. V and J are TRBV6-5 and TRBJ2-1; 9 bases align to TRBD2. The CDR3 length is 15 residues. The germline CDR1 and CDR2 sequences are MNHEY and SVGAGI. With 6 bases clipped from V and 2 bases from J, the junction kept 5 bases outside the gene matches.

This sequence joins TRBV10-3 and TRBJ1-1; a possible D gene is TRBD1 (6 bases). Germline V gives CDR1 ENHRY, CDR2 SYGVKD. V was shortened by 6 bases and J by 0 bases, with 14 bases between the two germline ends. The CDR3 sequence is 15 residues long. This CDR3 reads CAIRPLGGMNTEAFF. In nucleotides, the CDR3 is TGTGCCATCAGGCCCCTAGGGGGAATGAACACTGAAGCTTTCTTT.

The chain couples TRBV6-6 to TRBJ1-1, with D maybe TRBD1 (5 bases). This CDR3 has 13 residues. Germline lookup yields CDR1 MNHNY and CDR2 SVGAGI (reference sequence). V dropped 6 bases and J dropped 5 bases, with 13 bases sitting between them. For the CDR3, the DNA is TGTGCCAGCAGCCCAGGGTCCCGGACTGAAGCTTTCTTT. Protein: CASSPGSRTEAFF.

V gene TRBV18 combines with J gene TRBJ1-3; TRBD1 might be the D (6 bases). Germline assignment: CDR1 KGHSH and CDR2 LQKENI. Trimming removed 3 bases from V and 1 base from J, with 7 bases in between. CDR3 length: 14 residues. In nucleotides, the CDR3 is TGTGCCAGCTCACCTGACAGGTCTGGAAACACCATATATTTT. Encoded protein: CASSPDRSGNTIYF.

The J gene is TRBJ1-3, the V gene TRBV4-3; TRBD1 matches 8 bases. CDR1 and CDR2 (germline): LGHNA, YSLEER. This CDR3 has 17 residues. V shed 4 bases and J 0 bases; nucleotides not matched to a gene: 8. In nucleotides, the CDR3 is TGCGCCAGCAGCCGCACCGGGACAGGAGTCTCTGGAAACACCATATATTTT. Translation: CASSRTGTGVSGNTIYF.

V gene TRBV20-1 combines with J gene TRBJ1-2; D possibly corresponds to TRBD1 (6 bases). V was trimmed by 3 bases and J by 6 bases, leaving 8 bases between them. Germline CDR1 is DFQATT and CDR2 is SNEGSKA (reference sequence). The CDR3 extends over 11 amino acids. The CDR3 sequence: CSASKGDGYTF. DNA for the CDR3: TGCAGTGCTAGTAAGGGGGATGGCTACACCTTC.

This clone was observed once. This rearrangement joins TRBV7-2 to TRBJ1-2, with D possibly being TRBD1 (5 bases). CDR1 SGHTA and CDR2 FQGNSA come from the germline V gene. V lost 1 base and J lost 4, with 13 bases in between. The CDR3 loop spans 15 amino acids. The CDR3 sequence is CASSLGQGGLYGYTF. The CDR3 DNA is TGTGCCAGCAGCTTAGGGCAGGGAGGACTCTATGGCTACACCTTC.

The chain couples TRBV7-2 to TRBJ2-7; weak D call: TRBD1 (6 bases). This CDR3 has 13 residues. V lost 2 bases and J 6 bases, leaving 11 bases between the germline ends. Germline CDR1 is SGHTA and CDR2 is FQGNSA. CDR3: CASSLYYRAEQYF. Here the CDR3 DNA reads TGTGCCAGCAGCTTATATTACAGGGCCGAGCAGTACTTC.

This sequence joins TRBV18 and TRBJ2-7; TRBD1 aligns across 8 bases. The CDR3 extends over 15 amino acids. V gave up 6 bases and J gave up 2 bases; unmatched junction bases: 9. The germline V gene encodes CDR1 KGHSH and CDR2 LQKENI. The CDR3 loop is CASSIQGQGPYEQYF. DNA for the CDR3: TGTGCCAGCTCGATACAAGGACAGGGACCCTACGAGCAGTACTTC.

The count of this clone is one. The chain links TRBV28 to TRBJ1-2; D not certain. In germline, CDR1 is MDHEN, CDR2 SYDVKM. V was cut by 3 bases and J by 5 bases, with 13 bases left in between. The CDR3 runs to 14 residues. This CDR3 reads CASSFPVQSYGYTF. Written as DNA, the CDR3 is TGTGCCAGCAGTTTTCCCGTACAGTCTTATGGCTACACCTTC.

The chain links TRBV18 to TRBJ1-1, with TRBD1 as a possible D gene (6 bases). Deletions cut 6 bases from V and 0 bases from J, with 14 bases between. Germline V gene lookup returns CDR1 KGHSH and CDR2 LQKENI. The CDR3 runs 15 residues. The CDR3: CASSLTQGLNTEAFF. The CDR3 DNA reads TGTGCCAGCTCCCTTACACAGGGTTTGAACACTGAAGCTTTCTTT.

This chain joins TRBV19 and TRBJ1-6; D gene unclear. V was clipped by 5 bases and J by 7 bases, with 3 bases between them. The CDR3 consists of 11 residues. Germline CDR1 reads LNHDA; CDR2 reads SQIVND (reference sequence). CDR3 region: CASSSNSPLHF. DNA for the CDR3: TGTGCCAGTAGTTCAAATTCACCCCTCCACTTT.